The clone carrying this T cell receptor (beta chain) was observed many times. In the original processing: Estimation of nucleated cell counts was performed using reference gene primer amplification. The assay was immunoSEQ multiplex PCR, and TCRdb's table has in-frame clones only and misses some. V and J calls and clone size are those listed in that table; D and trimming were worked out from the DNA. The data show 200,000 to 300,000 clones, about 68% seen once. The record originates from a study of blood T cell repertoires in COVID-19. In the study overall: Sample material is recorded as cDNA or gDNA derived from T cells, B-cell-depleted T cells, or PBMCs.

Germline loops: CDR1 MNHEY, CDR2 SVGAGI. The ends lost 6 bases at V and 5 bases at J; junction bases unmatched: 6. The CDR3 runs to 14 residues. Sequenced input: peripheral blood. The clonotype was recovered from a woman aged 80 or over with acute or convalescent COVID-19. The chain has TRBV6-5 and TRBJ2-7; 11 nucleotides agree with TRBD1. Here the CDR3 reads CASRRTGGVNEQYF. In DNA, the CDR3 is TGTGCCAGCAGGAGGACAGGGGGCGTGAACGAGCAGTACTTC.